This TCR beta chain is from a study of human T cells and chemical hapten exposure. Regarding the study as a whole: No shift was seen in TCRs above 1 in 1000 frequency with DPC sensitization.

The CDR3 has 13 residues. V trimming: 6 bases; J trimming: 2 bases; junction bases outside the gene matches: 6. CDR1 is SQVTM and CDR2 is ANQGSEA in the germline V gene. TCRdb itself ran the RACE reads through MiXCR, one entry per CDR3 protein. The repertoire includes over 80,000 distinct CDR3 sequences, about a tenth of them detected once, and 0.8% to 1.2% sits in the top ten. The time point here: patch test 3, about 24 weeks after DPC sensitization. Documented treatment: therapeutic diphenylcyclopropenone sensitization with weekly scalp DPC. Prior to each patch test being applied, blood was drawn. Patients had alopecia, were aged 18 to 70, and were not pregnant. The table lists this clonotype with a few counts. Its antigen remains unknown.

This TCR was recovered from a young woman with alopecia areata. Some clones in this sample may be carry-over from other donors' samples. The sample was whole blood, taken in connection with sensitization to the hapten diphenylcyclopropenone (DPC). The chain couples TRBV29-1 to TRBJ2-5; 7 bases align to TRBD1. DNA for the CDR3: TGCAGCGTCGAACCGGGACAGCAAGAGACCCAGTACTTC. Its translation: CSVEPGQQETQYF. Complete variable domain (other parts from reference TRBV29-1 and TRBJ2-5): SAVISQKPSRDICQRGTSLTIQCQVDSQVTMMFWYRQQPGQSLTLIATANQGSEATYESGFVIDKFPISRPNLTFSTLTVSNMSPEDSSIYLCSVEPGQQETQYFGPGTRLLVL.